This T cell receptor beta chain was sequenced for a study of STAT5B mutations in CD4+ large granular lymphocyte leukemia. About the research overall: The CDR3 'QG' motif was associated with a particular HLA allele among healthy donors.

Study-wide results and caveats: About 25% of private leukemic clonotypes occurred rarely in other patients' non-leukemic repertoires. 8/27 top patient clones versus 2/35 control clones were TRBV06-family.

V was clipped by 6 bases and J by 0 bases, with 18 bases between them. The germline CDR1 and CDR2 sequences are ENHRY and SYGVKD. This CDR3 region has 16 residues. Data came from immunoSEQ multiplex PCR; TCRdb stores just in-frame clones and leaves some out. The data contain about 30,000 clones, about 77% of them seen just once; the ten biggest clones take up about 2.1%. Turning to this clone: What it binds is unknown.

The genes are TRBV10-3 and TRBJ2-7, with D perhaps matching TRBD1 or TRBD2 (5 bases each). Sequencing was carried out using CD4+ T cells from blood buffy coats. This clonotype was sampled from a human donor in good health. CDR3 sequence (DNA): TGTGCCATCAGCGCGATGGGAGAGGGGAGCTCCTACGAGCAGTACTTC. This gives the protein CAISAMGEGSSYEQYF.